The TCR beta chain under discussion was sequenced for a study of T cells in Graves' hyperthyroidism and ophthalmopathy. Study-level findings and limits: Blood held most thyroid clonotypes expanded above 0.001 frequency.

TCR beta CDR3 region amplification was performed from RNA transcripts. Researchers ran a first-round RT-PCR on the TCR CDR3 using the HTBI primer set. TCRdb redid the calling of the multiplex PCR reads with MiXCR, one entry per CDR3 protein. The table lists some 740,000 distinct CDR3 sequences, about 15% of them singletons. Germline trimming cut 6 bases from V and 4 bases from J; bases unmatched to any gene: 4. This CDR3 region has 14 residues. Germline V gene data show CDR1 as GTSNPN and CDR2 as SVGIG (reference sequence). With regard to this clonotype: The antigen is not known.

The rearrangement joins TRBV30 to TRBJ2-6, with 9 nucleotides matching TRBD1. The sequence derives from a woman aged 18-35 years with Graves' hyperthyroidism. Material for sequencing was blood. The CDR3 nucleotides are TGTGCCTGCGACAGGGGGTTGGGGGCCAACGTCCTGACTTTC. Amino acid sequence: CACDRGLGANVLTF. Full variable domain (remainder filled in from reference TRBV30 and TRBJ2-6): SQTIHQWPATLVQPVGSPLSLECTVEGTSNPNLYWYRQAAGRGLQLLFYSVGIGQISSEVPQNLSASRPQDRQFILSSKKLLLSDSGFYLCACDRGLGANVLTFGAGSRLTVL.